This is a list of T cell receptor beta chains from one sample in a study of T cell repertoires in cytomegalovirus infection. MiXCR, run by TCRdb on the reads, gives a single entry per CDR3 protein. Of roughly 500,000 distinct CDR3 sequences listed, about 33% are singletons. Antigen specificity for these receptors is unknown. The material was cultured PBMCs, obtained from culture after CMV antigen stimulation. Receptors were obtained from a human donor in good health (CMV status not recorded). Some clones in this sample may be carry-over from other donors' samples. CDR3s include the opening cysteine and the closing phenylalanine or tryptophan. The D gene is left open where the match is weak. Clone size appears in some rows only: once, few, many, or a class for an expanded clone.

clone size: many
D gene: .
V gene: TRBV12-3/TRBV12-4
J gene: TRBJ1-1
CDR3 DNA: TGTGCCAGCAGTTTAGTTCGCCCGGGTTCGTCTTTCTTT
CDR3 protein: CASSLVRPGSSFF

clone size: .
D gene: .
V gene: TRBV2
J gene: TRBJ2-5
CDR3 DNA: TGTGCCAGCAGTGTTACGGGAGAGACCCAGTACTTC
CDR3 protein: CASSVTGETQYF

clone size: .
D gene: .
V gene: TRBV20-1
J gene: TRBJ1-6
CDR3 DNA: TGCAGTGCAAGACGAGCGGACAGTCTGGATAATTCACCCCTCCACTTT
CDR3 protein: CSARRADSLDNSPLHF

clone size: many
D gene: .
V gene: TRBV6-2/TRBV6-3
J gene: TRBJ1-2
CDR3 DNA: TGTGCCAGCAGTTATTCGGCTAACTATGGCTACACCTTC
CDR3 protein: CASSYSANYGYTF

clone size: many
D gene: TRBD2
V gene: TRBV7-2
J gene: TRBJ2-5
CDR3 DNA: TGTGCCAGCAGCCCCGGGACTAGCGGGAGGGTTAAGCAAGAGACCCAGTACTTC
CDR3 protein: CASSPGTSGRVKQETQYF

clone size: .
D gene: .
V gene: TRBV6-6
J gene: TRBJ1-6
CDR3 DNA: TGTGCCAGCAGTTACTCGAAATCCGCAGGGGCTATCTCACCCCTCCACTTT
CDR3 protein: CASSYSKSAGAISPLHF

clone size: .
D gene: TRBD2
V gene: TRBV6-5
J gene: TRBJ2-1
CDR3 DNA: TGTGCCAGCAGTTACGGCCCACTAGCGGGGACCTACAATGAGCAGTTCTTC
CDR3 protein: CASSYGPLAGTYNEQFF

clone size: few
D gene: .
V gene: TRBV11-2
J gene: TRBJ2-1
CDR3 DNA: TGTGCCAGCAGCGCAACAACAGTATACAATGAGCAGTTCTTC
CDR3 protein: CASSATTVYNEQFF

clone size: few
D gene: .
V gene: TRBV7-6
J gene: TRBJ1-6
CDR3 DNA: TGTGCCAGCAGCCTACAAGACCTCTATAATTCACCCCTCCACTTT
CDR3 protein: CASSLQDLYNSPLHF

clone size: .
D gene: .
V gene: TRBV7-6
J gene: TRBJ1-5
CDR3 DNA: TGTGCCAGCAGCCCCGGGTTCCTGGGACAGCCCCAGCATTTT
CDR3 protein: CASSPGFLGQPQHF

clone size: few
D gene: .
V gene: TRBV10-3
J gene: TRBJ1-2
CDR3 DNA: TGTGCCATCAGTGAAGAAAGGAGCTATGGCTACACCTTC
CDR3 protein: CAISEERSYGYTF

clone size: .
D gene: .
V gene: TRBV20-1
J gene: TRBJ1-2
CDR3 DNA: TGCAGTGCTAGAGATGCGTCATTTAACTATGGCTACACCTTC
CDR3 protein: CSARDASFNYGYTF

clone size: .
D gene: .
V gene: TRBV7-2
J gene: TRBJ2-7
CDR3 DNA: TGTGCCAGCAGCTTGGCAGCGACAGGTATCGGGCAGTACTTC
CDR3 protein: CASSLAATGIGQYF

clone size: .
D gene: .
V gene: TRBV6-6
J gene: TRBJ2-1
CDR3 DNA: TGTGCCAGCAGCCGGGACTCCAGCTCCTACAATGAGCAGTTCTTC
CDR3 protein: CASSRDSSSYNEQFF

clone size: .
D gene: TRBD1
V gene: TRBV7-2
J gene: TRBJ2-1
CDR3 DNA: TGTGCCAGCAGCTTAGAGACAGGGGGAGGGTACAATGAGCAGTTCTTC
CDR3 protein: CASSLETGGGYNEQFF

clone size: .
D gene: .
V gene: TRBV7-5
J gene: TRBJ1-1
CDR3 DNA: .
CDR3 protein: CISVPEAPGTDMNTEAFF

clone size: .
D gene: .
V gene: TRBV6-6
J gene: TRBJ2-2
CDR3 DNA: TGTGCCAGCAGCCTACCAGTCCACACGAACACCGGGGAGCTGTTTTTT
CDR3 protein: CASSLPVHTNTGELFF

clone size: few
D gene: TRBD1
V gene: TRBV6-5
J gene: TRBJ2-3
CDR3 DNA: TGTGCCAGCAGTTACGTGCAGGGGGCAGGAGATACGCAGTATTTT
CDR3 protein: CASSYVQGAGDTQYF

clone size: .
D gene: .
V gene: TRBV29-1
J gene: TRBJ1-2
CDR3 DNA: TGCAGCGTTGAAGATCTGGTAACACATGGCTACACCTTC
CDR3 protein: CSVEDLVTHGYTF

clone size: few
D gene: .
V gene: TRBV7-9
J gene: TRBJ2-1
CDR3 DNA: TGTGCCAGCAGCACCGACCAGGGGTTGTCTGAGCAGTTCTTC
CDR3 protein: CASSTDQGLSEQFF

clone size: .
D gene: TRBD1
V gene: TRBV12-5
J gene: TRBJ2-5
CDR3 DNA: TGTGCTAGTGGTTTTCAACAGGGGGAGACCCAGTACTTC
CDR3 protein: CASGFQQGETQYF

clone size: few
D gene: TRBD2
V gene: TRBV7-2
J gene: TRBJ2-7
CDR3 DNA: TGTGCCAGCAGCTTAGCCTTAGCGGGAGGACCCTACGAGCAGTACTTC
CDR3 protein: CASSLALAGGPYEQYF

clone size: .
D gene: .
V gene: TRBV7-3
J gene: TRBJ2-3
CDR3 DNA: TGTGCCAGCAGCCAATTCGCGGGGCTGGATACGCAGTATTTT
CDR3 protein: CASSQFAGLDTQYF

clone size: few
D gene: .
V gene: TRBV7-6
J gene: TRBJ1-6
CDR3 DNA: TGTGCCAGCAGCACGATCATCGATAATTCACCCCTCCACTTT
CDR3 protein: CASSTIIDNSPLHF

clone size: .
D gene: .
V gene: TRBV6-2/TRBV6-3
J gene: TRBJ2-3
CDR3 DNA: TGTGCCAGCAGTGGCGCCTCTATAGGTGAGGTAGATACGCAGTATTTT
CDR3 protein: CASSGASIGEVDTQYF